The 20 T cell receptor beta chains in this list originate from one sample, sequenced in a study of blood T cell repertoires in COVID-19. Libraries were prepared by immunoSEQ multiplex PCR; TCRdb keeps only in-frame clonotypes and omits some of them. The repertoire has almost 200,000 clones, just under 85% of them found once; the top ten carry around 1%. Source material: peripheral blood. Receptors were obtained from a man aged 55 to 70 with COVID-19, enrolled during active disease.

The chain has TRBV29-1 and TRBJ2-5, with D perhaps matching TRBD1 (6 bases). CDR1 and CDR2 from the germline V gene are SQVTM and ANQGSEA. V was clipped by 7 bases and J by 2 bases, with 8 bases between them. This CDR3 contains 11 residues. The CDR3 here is CSAQGQETQYF. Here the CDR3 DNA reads TGCAGCGCGCAGGGGCAAGAGACCCAGTACTTC.

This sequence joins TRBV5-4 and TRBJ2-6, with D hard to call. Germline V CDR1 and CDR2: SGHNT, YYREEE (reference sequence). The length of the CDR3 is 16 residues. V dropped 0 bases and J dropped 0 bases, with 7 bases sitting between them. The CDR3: CASSLDSDSGANVLTF. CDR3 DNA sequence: TGTGCCAGCAGCTTGGATAGTGACTCTGGGGCCAACGTCCTGACTTTC.

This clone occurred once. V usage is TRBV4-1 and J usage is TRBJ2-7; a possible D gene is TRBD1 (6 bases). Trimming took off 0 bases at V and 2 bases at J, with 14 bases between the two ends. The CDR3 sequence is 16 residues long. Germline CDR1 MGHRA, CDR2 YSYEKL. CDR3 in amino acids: CASSQDPKTGAYEQYF. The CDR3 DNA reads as TGCGCCAGCAGCCAAGATCCTAAGACAGGAGCCTACGAGCAGTACTTC.

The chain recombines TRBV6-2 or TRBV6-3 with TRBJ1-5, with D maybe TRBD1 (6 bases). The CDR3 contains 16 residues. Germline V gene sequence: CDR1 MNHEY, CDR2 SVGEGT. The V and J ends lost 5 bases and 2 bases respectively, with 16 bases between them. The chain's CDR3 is CASSKLQGSGNQPQHF. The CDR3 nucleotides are TGTGCCAGCAGTAAACTACAGGGTTCTGGCAATCAGCCCCAGCATTTT.

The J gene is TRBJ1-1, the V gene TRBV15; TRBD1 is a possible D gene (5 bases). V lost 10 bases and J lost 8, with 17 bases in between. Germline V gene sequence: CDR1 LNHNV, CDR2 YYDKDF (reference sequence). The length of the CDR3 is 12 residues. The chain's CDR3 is CAIKGWVAEAFF. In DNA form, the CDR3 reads TGTGCCATTAAGGGGTGGGTAGCCGAAGCTTTCTTT.

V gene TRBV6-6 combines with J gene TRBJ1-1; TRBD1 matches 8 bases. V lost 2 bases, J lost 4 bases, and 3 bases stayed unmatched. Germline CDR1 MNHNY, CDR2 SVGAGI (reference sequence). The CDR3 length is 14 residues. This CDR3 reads CASSYGQGATEAFF. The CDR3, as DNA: TGTGCCAGCAGTTACGGGCAGGGGGCCACTGAAGCTTTCTTT.

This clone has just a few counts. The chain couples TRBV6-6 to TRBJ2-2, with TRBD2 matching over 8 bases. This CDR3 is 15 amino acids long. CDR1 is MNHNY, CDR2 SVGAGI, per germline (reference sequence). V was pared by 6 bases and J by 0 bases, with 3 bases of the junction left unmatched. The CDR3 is CASRSSGTNTGELFF. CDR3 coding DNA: TGTGCCAGCAGGAGTAGCGGGACGAACACCGGGGAGCTGTTTTTT.

CDR3 in amino acids: CATTPERSAAKNIQYF. The CDR3 DNA is TGTGCCACCACCCCCGAGCGGTCCGCGGCCAAAAACATTCAGTACTTC. The chain employs TRBV15 and TRBJ2-4, with a possible D match to TRBD2 (5 bases). The V end was cut by 7 bases, the J end by 1 base, with 17 bases between. Germline loops: CDR1 LNHNV, CDR2 YYDKDF (reference sequence). The CDR3 has 16 residues.

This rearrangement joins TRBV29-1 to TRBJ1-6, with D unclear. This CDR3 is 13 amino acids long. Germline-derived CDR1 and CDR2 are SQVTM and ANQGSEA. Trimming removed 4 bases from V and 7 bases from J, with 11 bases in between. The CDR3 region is CSVASSENSPLHF. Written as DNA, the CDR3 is TGCAGCGTTGCATCAAGTGAGAATTCACCCCTCCACTTT.

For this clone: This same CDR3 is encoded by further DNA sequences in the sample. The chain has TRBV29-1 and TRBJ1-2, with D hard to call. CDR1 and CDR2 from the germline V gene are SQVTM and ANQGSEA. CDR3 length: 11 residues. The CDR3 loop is CSVGENYGYTF. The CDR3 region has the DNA TGCAGTGTAGGAGAGAACTATGGCTACACCTTC. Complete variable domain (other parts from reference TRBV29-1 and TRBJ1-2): SAVISQKPSRDICQRGTSLTIQCQVDSQVTMMFWYRQQPGQSLTLIATANQGSEATYESGFVIDKFPISRPNLTFSTLTVSNMSPEDSSIYLCSVGENYGYTFGSGTRLTVV.

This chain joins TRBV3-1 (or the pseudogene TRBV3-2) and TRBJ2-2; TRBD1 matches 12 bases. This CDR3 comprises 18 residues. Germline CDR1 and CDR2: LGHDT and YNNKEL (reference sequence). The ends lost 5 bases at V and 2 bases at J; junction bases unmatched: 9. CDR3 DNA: TGTGCCAGCAGCGCCTTAGGGACAGGGGGCGGAAACACCGGGGAGCTGTTTTTT. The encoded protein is CASSALGTGGGNTGELFF.

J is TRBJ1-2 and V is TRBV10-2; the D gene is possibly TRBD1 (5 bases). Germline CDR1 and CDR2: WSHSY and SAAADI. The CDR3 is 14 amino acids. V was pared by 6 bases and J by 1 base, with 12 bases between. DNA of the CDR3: TGCGCCAGCAGCCGAGACAGCAATAACTATGGCTACACCTTC. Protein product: CASSRDSNNYGYTF.

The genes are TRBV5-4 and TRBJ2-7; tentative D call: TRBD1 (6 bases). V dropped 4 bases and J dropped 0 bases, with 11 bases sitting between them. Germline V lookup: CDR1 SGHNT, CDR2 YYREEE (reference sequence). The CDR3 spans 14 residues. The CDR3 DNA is TGTGCCAGCAGCCCCCAGGGGAGCTCCTACGAGCAGTACTTC. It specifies CASSPQGSSYEQYF.

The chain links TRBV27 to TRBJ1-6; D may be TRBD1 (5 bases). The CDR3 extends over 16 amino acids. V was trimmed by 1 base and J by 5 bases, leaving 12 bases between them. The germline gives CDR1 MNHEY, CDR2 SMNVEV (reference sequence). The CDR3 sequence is CASSLFSGNHNSPLHF. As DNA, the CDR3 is TGTGCCAGCAGTTTATTTTCAGGGAATCATAATTCACCCCTCCACTTT.

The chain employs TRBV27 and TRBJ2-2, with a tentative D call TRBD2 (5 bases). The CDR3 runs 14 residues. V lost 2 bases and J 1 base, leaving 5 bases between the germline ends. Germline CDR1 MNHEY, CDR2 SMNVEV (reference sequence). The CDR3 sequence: CASSLGRNTGELFF. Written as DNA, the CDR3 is TGTGCCAGCAGTTTAGGGAGGAACACCGGGGAGCTGTTTTTT.

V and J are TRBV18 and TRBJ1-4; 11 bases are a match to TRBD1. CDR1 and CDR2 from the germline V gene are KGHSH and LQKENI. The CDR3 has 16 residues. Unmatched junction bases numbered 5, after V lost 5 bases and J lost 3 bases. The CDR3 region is CASSVGQGASNEKLFF. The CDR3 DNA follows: TGTGCCAGCTCAGTCGGACAGGGGGCCTCTAATGAAAAACTGTTTTTT.

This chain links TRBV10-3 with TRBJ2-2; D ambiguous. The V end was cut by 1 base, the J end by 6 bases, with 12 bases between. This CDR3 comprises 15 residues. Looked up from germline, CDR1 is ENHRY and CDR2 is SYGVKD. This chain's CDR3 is CAISEYLTDSGELFF. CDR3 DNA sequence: TGTGCCATCAGTGAGTACTTGACCGACTCCGGGGAGCTGTTTTTT.

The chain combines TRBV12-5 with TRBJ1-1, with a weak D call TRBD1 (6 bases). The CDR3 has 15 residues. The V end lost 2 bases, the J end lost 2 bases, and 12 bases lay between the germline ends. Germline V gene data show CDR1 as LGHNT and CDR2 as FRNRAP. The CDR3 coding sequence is TGTGCTAGTGGTTTGTTGGCGGGGGGCAACACTGAAGCTTTCTTT. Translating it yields CASGLLAGGNTEAFF.

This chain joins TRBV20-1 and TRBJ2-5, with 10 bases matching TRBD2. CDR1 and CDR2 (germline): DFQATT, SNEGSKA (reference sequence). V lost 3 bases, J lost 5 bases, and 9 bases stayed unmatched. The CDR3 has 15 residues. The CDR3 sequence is CSASPPSGSGETQYF. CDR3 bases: TGCAGTGCTAGTCCCCCTAGCGGGAGCGGGGAGACCCAGTACTTC.

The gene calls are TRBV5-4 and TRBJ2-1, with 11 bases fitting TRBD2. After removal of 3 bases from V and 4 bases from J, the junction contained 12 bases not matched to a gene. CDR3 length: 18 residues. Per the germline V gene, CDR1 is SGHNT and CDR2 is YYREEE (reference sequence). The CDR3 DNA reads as TGTGCCAGCAGCTCCGACGCCTTACTAGCGGGAGTTTACAATGAGCAGTTCTTC. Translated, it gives CASSSDALLAGVYNEQFF.